The present T cell receptor beta chain was sequenced within a study of beta chain features in type 1 diabetes. Study observations and caveats: Type 1 diabetes patients had fewer VDJ junction insertions and more deletions. Researchers caution that PCR might favor shorter templates, equally among patients and controls.

CDR3 length: 18 amino acids. V trimming: 2 bases; J trimming: 1 base; junction bases outside the gene matches: 6. The germline V gene has CDR1 SGHRS and CDR2 YFSETQ. cDNA synthesis used the whole RNA isolate, giving expressed TCRB sequences. Around 3.8 million reads per sample were averaged for naive, central memory and regulatory samples. Measured with immunoSEQ multiplex PCR; TCRdb has only the in-frame clones, and not every one. The sample gives over 300,000 clones, roughly 8% of which show up once; 0.44% is in the top ten. This clone appeared a few times. Antigen: not known. Cells sorted by CD45RO/CCR7/CD25/CD127/CD95/CD27 comprised CD4+ naive, central memory, regulatory and stem cell-like memory cells.

V gene TRBV5-1 combines with J gene TRBJ2-1, with 13 bases that match TRBD2. The source is a woman between 18 and 29 years old in good health. Sequencing input: central memory CD4+ T cells from blood. The CDR3 loop is CASSLRWTSGSSYNEQFF. In DNA form, the CDR3 reads TGCGCCAGCAGCTTAAGATGGACTAGCGGGAGTTCCTACAATGAGCAGTTCTTC.